This T cell receptor beta chain is from a study of T cells after yellow fever vaccination. Overall study: SMART-Seq v4 Ultra Low Input handled preparation of low-cell-number fractions. Regarding the study as a whole: Reappearing after the booster were most of the clones from primary vaccination (about 95% CD4, around 88% CD8). Although the secondary response was weaker, it peaked faster, at day 5 versus 15.

Regarding this clonotype: The antigen remains undetermined.

The CDR3 contains 17 residues. V was pared by 2 bases and J by 5 bases, with 20 bases between. Germline V gene data show CDR1 as MNHEY and CDR2 as SVGAGI. TCRdb called the 5' RACE reads again in MiXCR, with one record for every CDR3 protein. The table has some 500,000 distinct CDR3 sequences, 13% seen once. The V and J genes are TRBV6-5 and TRBJ2-3, with D maybe TRBD2 (6 bases). The source of this sequence is a man aged 30 to 45 who received the YFV17D yellow fever vaccine. The sequences come from PBMCs, collected on the day of the yellow fever booster vaccination. The CDR3 sequence: CASSYAVGGVDEDTQYF. CDR3 sequence (DNA): TGTGCCAGCAGTTACGCAGTCGGGGGAGTTGATGAAGATACGCAGTATTTT.